These 16 T cell receptor beta chains came from one sample sequenced in a study of shared clonotypes between healthy human individuals. Clones were read by immunoSEQ multiplex PCR, and TCRdb kept only the in-frame ones, dropping some. The sample shows about a million clones, approximately 80% of them seen only once. Sequenced material: memory CD4+ T cells sorted from blood. Indicated subset: CD45RA-negative fraction. All receptors come from a man between 18 and 35 years old in good health.

This chain uses TRBV7-2 with TRBJ2-1, with D tentatively TRBD2 (6 bases). V shed 1 base and J shed 8 bases, with 15 bases lying between them. Germline loops: CDR1 SGHTA, CDR2 FQGNSA. CDR3 length: 15 amino acids. CDR3 DNA sequence: TGTGCCAGCAGCTTAGGCGGACTAATCGGGGATGAGCAGTTCTTC. Its translation is CASSLGGLIGDEQFF. The whole variable domain, filled in from reference TRBV7-2 and TRBJ2-1, reads GAGVSQSPSNKVTEKGKDVELRCDPISGHTALYWYRQSLGQGLEFLIYFQGNSAPDKSGLPSDRFSAERTGGSVSTLTIQRTQQEDSAVYLCASSLGGLIGDEQFFGPGTRLTVL.

The chain couples TRBV6-6 to TRBJ1-6, with a possible D match to TRBD1 (6 bases). Germline CDR1 and CDR2: MNHNY and SVGAGI (reference sequence). V lost 6 bases, J lost 9 bases, and 15 bases lay in between. The CDR3 runs to 14 residues. CDR3 region: CASSSGEWGSPLHF. The DNA for the CDR3 is TGTGCCAGCAGCTCAGGGGAGTGGGGTTCACCCCTCCACTTT.

This clone was seen ten or more times. Other DNA sequences in the same sample also yield this CDR3. The V gene is TRBV28, the J gene TRBJ1-2, with D perhaps matching TRBD1 (5 bases). The CDR3 totals 12 residues. Germline CDR1 is MDHEN and CDR2 is SYDVKM. V was clipped by 3 bases and J by 5 bases, with 7 bases between them. DNA for the CDR3: TGTGCCAGCAGTTTTAGGGGATATGGCTACACCTTC. Translating gives CASSFRGYGYTF.

The chain joins TRBV5-1 to TRBJ2-3, with 9 bases fitting TRBD1. The CDR3 has 18 amino acids. The germline gives CDR1 SGHRS, CDR2 YFSETQ. V was pared by 3 bases and J by 1 base, with 12 bases of the junction left unmatched. As DNA, the CDR3 is TGCGCCAGCAGCTCGTTACTGGCGGGACAGGGAGGCACAGATACGCAGTATTTT. It is translated as CASSSLLAGQGGTDTQYF.

As for this clone: The sample contains more than one DNA sequence encoding this CDR3. J is TRBJ2-5 and V is TRBV4-2; a weak D match, TRBD2 (6 bases). The CDR3 contains 15 residues. Germline CDR1 is LGHNA and CDR2 is YNFKEQ. The V and J ends lost 1 base and 0 bases respectively, with 9 bases between them. CDR3 nucleotides: TGTGCCAGCAGCCAAGTACTAGCTTACCAAGAGACCCAGTACTTC. It translates to CASSQVLAYQETQYF.

The V gene is TRBV19, the J gene TRBJ1-5; D is unclear. Germline V gene data show CDR1 as LNHDA and CDR2 as SQIVND (reference sequence). There are 15 residues in the CDR3. V lost 5 bases, J lost 1 base, and 12 bases lay in between. The CDR3 DNA sequence: TGTGCCAGTAGTCAGCAGGTGGGGAGCAATCAGCCCCAGCATTTT. It encodes CASSQQVGSNQPQHF.

The rearrangement uses TRBV7-2 and TRBJ2-5; possibly TRBD2 for D (5 bases). The CDR3 sequence is 17 residues long. Germline V gene data show CDR1 as SGHTA and CDR2 as FQGNSA. Trimming stripped 2 bases from V and 1 base from J, with 17 bases between. The CDR3 coding sequence is TGTGCCAGCAGCTTAATCCCCCCCGGAGCGGCCCAAGAGACCCAGTACTTC. It specifies CASSLIPPGAAQETQYF.

This clone was observed a few times. The rearrangement links TRBV28 to TRBJ2-2, with 7 positions matching TRBD2. The CDR3 sequence is 15 residues long. V trimming: 3 bases; J trimming: 5 bases; junction bases outside the gene matches: 6. Germline CDR1 reads MDHEN; CDR2 reads SYDVKM. CDR3 nucleotides: TGTGCCAGCAGTTTTGAGCGGGGAAGAACCGGGGAGCTGTTTTTT. Translated, it gives CASSFERGRTGELFF.

This sequence joins TRBV10-1 and TRBJ2-2, with D possibly being TRBD1 (6 bases). V was shortened by 6 bases and J by 7 bases, with 15 bases between the two germline ends. Germline values: CDR1 WNHNN, CDR2 SYGVQD (reference sequence). The CDR3 sequence is 14 residues long. The CDR3 loop reads CASSGQQSLGELFF. CDR3 nucleotide sequence: TGCGCCAGCAGCGGACAGCAGTCTCTCGGGGAGCTGTTTTTT.

This clone was seen more than once but under ten times. The chain combines TRBV30 with TRBJ1-2; TRBD1 agrees at 9 bases. V trimming: 4 bases; J trimming: 7 bases; junction bases outside the gene matches: 10. This CDR3 comprises 14 residues. From germline, CDR1 is GTSNPN and CDR2 SVGIG (reference sequence). The CDR3 spells CAWTLRDRETGYTF. CDR3 DNA: TGTGCCTGGACTCTAAGGGACAGGGAGACTGGCTACACCTTC.

This sequence joins TRBV19 and TRBJ1-2; D perhaps matches TRBD1 (6 bases). CDR3 length: 11 residues. V lost 8 bases and J lost 4, with 8 bases in between. Looked up from germline, CDR1 is LNHDA and CDR2 is SQIVND (reference sequence). CDR3 region: CASGQFYGYTF. Written as DNA, the CDR3 is TGTGCCAGTGGACAGTTCTATGGCTACACCTTC.

There are many counts of this clone. The genes are TRBV30 and TRBJ1-6; maybe TRBD1 (5 bases). The CDR3 has 13 residues. V lost 1 base and J lost 9, with 10 bases in between. Germline V gene lookup returns CDR1 GTSNPN and CDR2 SVGIG (reference sequence). Here the CDR3 reads CAWSAGSGSPLHF. For the CDR3, the DNA is TGTGCCTGGAGTGCAGGGTCGGGTTCACCCCTCCACTTT. The whole variable domain, filled in from reference TRBV30 and TRBJ1-6, reads SQTIHQWPATLVQPVGSPLSLECTVEGTSNPNLYWYRQAAGRGLQLLFYSVGIGQISSEVPQNLSASRPQDRQFILSSKKLLLSDSGFYLCAWSAGSGSPLHFGNGTRLTVT.

This chain uses TRBV7-2 with TRBJ2-7; D is perhaps TRBD1 (6 bases). Between the trimmed V and J ends, which lost 5 bases and 2 bases, there was a span of 19 bases. The CDR3 totals 16 residues. CDR1 is SGHTA, CDR2 FQGNSA, per germline. CDR3: CASSLQGVRGPYEQYF. The DNA for the CDR3 is TGTGCCAGCAGCCTACAGGGAGTAAGGGGTCCCTACGAGCAGTACTTC.

V and J are TRBV29-1 and TRBJ2-1, with 14 bases aligning to TRBD2. V was clipped by 5 bases and J by 5 bases; unmatched bases: 11. Germline V CDR1 and CDR2: SQVTM, ANQGSEA. This CDR3 region has 17 residues. The DNA of the CDR3 is TGCAGCGTTAACAGGGCCGGGACTAGCGGGAGAGACAATGAGCAGTTCTTC. It translates to CSVNRAGTSGRDNEQFF.

CDR3 DNA sequence: TGTGCCAGCAGCCAAGTTGTCAGGGGGGTACATGGCTACACCTTC. Translation: CASSQVVRGVHGYTF. The chain uses TRBV14 and TRBJ1-2, with 7 nucleotides matching TRBD1. The trim removed 1 base at V and 6 bases at J, leaving 8 bases unmatched. Germline V lookup: CDR1 SGHDN, CDR2 FVKESK. CDR3 length: 15 amino acids.

The genes are TRBV5-1 and TRBJ2-3, with a possible D match to TRBD1 (6 bases). The germline V gene encodes CDR1 SGHRS and CDR2 YFSETQ. V was trimmed by 4 bases and J by 3 bases, leaving 12 bases between them. This CDR3 contains 14 residues. CDR3 in amino acids: CASSLGQWTDTQYF. The CDR3, as DNA: TGCGCCAGCAGCCTAGGACAGTGGACAGATACGCAGTATTTT.